This T cell receptor beta chain stems from a study of T-cell memory formation after mild COVID-19. Study overall: TCR clusters were mostly confined to one donor each.

From germline, CDR1 is SGHNT and CDR2 YYREEE (reference sequence). The CDR3 runs to 17 residues. Trimming cost V 4 bases and J 2 bases; bases outside gene matches: 7. TCRdb used MiXCR to reprocess the 5' RACE reads, holding one entry per CDR3 protein. The table has about 130,000 distinct CDR3 sequences, about 15% seen once; the top ten hold 14%. On this clonotype itself: Its antigen is not identified.

Study observations and caveats: CD4+ bias marked clones expanding day 15 to 37, unlike balanced contracting clones.

This rearrangement joins TRBV5-4 to TRBJ2-1; 12 bases are shared with TRBD2. The receptor was derived from an adult woman who had mild COVID-19 (a few samples of this study predate the infection). Cell type and time point are not known. Sequencing was carried out using PBMCs or a T cell subset sorted from them (not recorded which). The CDR3 loop reads CASSPNPSGGAYNEQFF. In nucleotides, the CDR3 is TGTGCCAGCAGCCCGAATCCTAGCGGGGGGGCCTACAATGAGCAGTTCTTC.